This is a list of T cell receptor beta chains from one sample in a study of blood T cells in healthy people across ages. TCRdb re-derived calls from the 5' RACE reads in MiXCR, one entry per CDR3 protein. The repertoire has over 700,000 distinct CDR3 sequences, around half of them found once; the top ten carry approximately 40%. Sequenced material: blood. Receptors were obtained from a man older than 75 in good health. CDR3s include the opening cysteine and the closing phenylalanine or tryptophan. D genes are given only for firm matches. Size values are once, few and many counts, or a class for expanded clones, and some rows have none.

>TRBJ2-5|TRBD1|TRBV20-1|once
CSARTGGGETQYF
TGCAGTGCGAGGACAGGGGGAGGAGAGACCCAGTACTTC
>TRBJ2-6|-|TRBV18|few
CASSPLFGVKGSGANVLTF
TGTGCCAGCTCACCACTTTTCGGAGTGAAGGGCTCTGGGGCCAACGTCCTGACTTTC
>TRBJ1-1|TRBD1|TRBV3-1|-
CASSDYRGPNTEAFF
TGTGCCAGCAGCGACTACAGGGGGCCGAACACTGAAGCTTTCTTT
>TRBJ2-7|-|TRBV20-1|-
CSARDRLRVHEQYF
TGCAGTGCTAGAGATCGATTACGAGTCCACGAGCAGTACTTC
>TRBJ2-2|TRBD2|TRBV9|-
CASSPRTSGRKRPGELFF
TGTGCCAGCAGCCCAAGGACTAGCGGGAGAAAGCGGCCCGGGGAGCTGTTTTTT
>TRBJ2-7|-|TRBV6-2/TRBV6-3|-
CASSRGRSYNEQYF
TGTGCCAGCAGTCGAGGCCGCTCCTACAATGAGCAGTACTTC
>TRBJ2-1|TRBD1|TRBV20-1|-
CSARGQGDYNEQFF
TGCAGTGCTAGAGGTCAGGGGGACTACAATGAGCAGTTCTTC
>TRBJ2-2|TRBD1|TRBV7-2|-
CASSRDRVNTGELFF
TGTGCCAGCAGCCGGGACAGGGTAAACACCGGGGAGCTGTTTTTT
>TRBJ2-4|-|TRBV9|few
CASSVATGNGNIQYF
TGTGCCAGCAGCGTAGCTACAGGGAACGGAAACATTCAGTACTTC
>TRBJ2-7|TRBD1|TRBV10-3|-
CAISPGQNSYEQYF
TGTGCCATCAGCCCGGGACAGAACTCCTACGAGCAGTACTTC
>TRBJ2-5|-|TRBV19|-
CASSIGGRGETQYF
TGTGCCAGTAGTATAGGGGGGAGAGGAGAGACCCAGTACTTC
>TRBJ2-3|-|TRBV29-1|few
CSVVSGTDTQYF
TGCAGCGTTGTTAGCGGCACAGATACGCAGTATTTT
>TRBJ2-3|-|TRBV29-1|-
CSVEVAGRYAYF
TGCAGCGTTGAAGTCGCCGGCAGATACGCGTATTTT
>TRBJ2-7|-|TRBV7-2|few
CASSLGLGSLYEQYF
TGTGCCAGCAGCTTGGGTCTGGGGTCGCTCTACGAGCAGTACTTC
>TRBJ2-1|-|TRBV7-3|-
CASSLMRASYNEQFF
TGTGCCAGCAGCTTAATGCGGGCGAGCTACAATGAGCAGTTCTTC
>TRBJ1-5|-|TRBV24-1|-
CATSDLGSPNQPQHF
TGTGCCACCAGTGATTTAGGAAGCCCCAATCAGCCCCAGCATTTT
>TRBJ2-2|-|TRBV29-1|-
CSVESDYTGELFF
TGCAGCGTCGAATCGGACTACACCGGGGAGCTGTTTTTT